This T cell receptor beta chain stems from a study of T cell responses to AZD1222 COVID-19 vaccine. Profiling relied on immunoSEQ multiplex PCR, and the TCRdb table lists in-frame clones only, not all of them. The sample has 130,000 to 150,000 clones; 88% are singletons. This clone has just a few counts. The target antigen is unknown. General study points: Clonal diversity may have been underestimated, and the donors were mostly white British, with more females than males. The study found vaccine-associated CD4 TCRs spanning spike, dominant at 160-218 and 743-854.

This CDR3 is 14 amino acids long. Per the germline V gene, CDR1 is SGHTA and CDR2 is FQGNSA. V was clipped by 1 base and J by 7 bases, with 13 bases between them. This chain connects TRBV7-2 to TRBJ1-1; D is uncertain. The TCR was taken from an adult who received the MenACWY meningococcal vaccine as a control. The sample consisted of peripheral blood, taken 28 days after the second dose of the MenACWY control vaccine. The CDR3 coding sequence is TGTGCCAGCAGCTTAGGAGGTCTCCAGCTTGAAGCTTTCTTT. Translation gives CASSLGGLQLEAFF.